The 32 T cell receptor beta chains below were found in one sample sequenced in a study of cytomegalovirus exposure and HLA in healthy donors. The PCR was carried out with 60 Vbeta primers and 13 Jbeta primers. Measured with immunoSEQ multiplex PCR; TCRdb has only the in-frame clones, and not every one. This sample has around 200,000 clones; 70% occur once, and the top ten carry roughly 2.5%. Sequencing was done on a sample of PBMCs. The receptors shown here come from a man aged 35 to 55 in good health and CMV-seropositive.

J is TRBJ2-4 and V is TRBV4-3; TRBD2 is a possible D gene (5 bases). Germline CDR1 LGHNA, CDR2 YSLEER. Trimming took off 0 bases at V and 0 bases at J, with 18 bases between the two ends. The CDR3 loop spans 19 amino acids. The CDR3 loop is CASSQESRGNILAKNIQYF. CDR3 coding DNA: TGCGCCAGCAGCCAAGAGTCGAGAGGGAATATTCTAGCCAAAAACATTCAGTACTTC.

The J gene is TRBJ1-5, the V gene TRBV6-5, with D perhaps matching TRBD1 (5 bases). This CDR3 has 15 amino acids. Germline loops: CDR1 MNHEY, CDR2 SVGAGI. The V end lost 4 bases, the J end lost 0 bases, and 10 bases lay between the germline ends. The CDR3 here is CASSLGAFSNQPQHF. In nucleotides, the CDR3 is TGTGCCAGCAGTTTAGGGGCTTTTAGCAATCAGCCCCAGCATTTT.

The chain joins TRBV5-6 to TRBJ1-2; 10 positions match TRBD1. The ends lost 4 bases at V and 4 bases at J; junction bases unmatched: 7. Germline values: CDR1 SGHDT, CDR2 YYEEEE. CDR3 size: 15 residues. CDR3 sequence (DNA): TGTGCCAGCAGCCCCGACAGGGGGCGCTCCTATGGCTACACCTTC. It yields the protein CASSPDRGRSYGYTF.

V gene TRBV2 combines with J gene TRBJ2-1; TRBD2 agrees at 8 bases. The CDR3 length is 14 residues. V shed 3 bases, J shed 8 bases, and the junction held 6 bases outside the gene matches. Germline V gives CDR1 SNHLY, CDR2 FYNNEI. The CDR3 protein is CASSDQTSEDEQFF. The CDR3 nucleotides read TGTGCCAGCAGTGACCAGACTAGCGAGGATGAGCAGTTCTTC.

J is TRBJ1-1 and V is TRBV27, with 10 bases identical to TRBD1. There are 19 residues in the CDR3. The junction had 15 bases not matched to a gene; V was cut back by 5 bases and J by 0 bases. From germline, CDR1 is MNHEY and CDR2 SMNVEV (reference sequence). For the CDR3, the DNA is TGTGCCAGCAGTCCCCTAAGGACAGGGGGAAGACTTATGAACACTGAAGCTTTCTTT. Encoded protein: CASSPLRTGGRLMNTEAFF.

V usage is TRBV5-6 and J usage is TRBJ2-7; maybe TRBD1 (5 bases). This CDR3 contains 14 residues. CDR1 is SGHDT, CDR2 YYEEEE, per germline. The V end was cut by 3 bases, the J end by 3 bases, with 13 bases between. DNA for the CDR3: TGTGCCAGCAGCTACCCCGGACATGGCTACGAGCAGTACTTC. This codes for CASSYPGHGYEQYF.

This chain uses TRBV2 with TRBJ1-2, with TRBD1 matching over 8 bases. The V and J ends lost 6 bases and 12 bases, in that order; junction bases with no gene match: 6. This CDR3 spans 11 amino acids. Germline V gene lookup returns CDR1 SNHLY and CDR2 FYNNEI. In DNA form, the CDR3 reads TGTGCCAGCAGGAGACAGGGGACAAACACCTTC. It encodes CASRRQGTNTF.

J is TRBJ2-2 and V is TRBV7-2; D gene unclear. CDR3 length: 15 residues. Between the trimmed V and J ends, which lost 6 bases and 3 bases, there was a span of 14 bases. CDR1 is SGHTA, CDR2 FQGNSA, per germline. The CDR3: CASSRRGGDTGELFF. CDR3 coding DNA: TGTGCCAGCAGTCGACGAGGCGGCGACACCGGGGAGCTGTTTTTT.

The CDR3: CASSIGGLNTEAFF. The CDR3 DNA sequence: TGTGCCAGTAGTATCGGGGGACTGAACACTGAAGCTTTCTTT. This chain joins TRBV19 and TRBJ1-1; maybe TRBD1 (5 bases). The V gene's germline CDR1 is LNHDA and CDR2 SQIVND (reference sequence). V was trimmed by 3 bases and J by 0 bases, leaving 8 bases between them. CDR3 size: 14 residues.

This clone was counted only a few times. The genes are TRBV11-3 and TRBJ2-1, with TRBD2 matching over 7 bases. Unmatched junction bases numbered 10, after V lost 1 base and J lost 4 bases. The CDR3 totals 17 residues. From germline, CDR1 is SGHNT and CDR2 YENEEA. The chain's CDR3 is CASSLGAGREEYNEQFF. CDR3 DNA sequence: TGTGCCAGCAGCTTAGGAGCGGGGCGCGAGGAATACAATGAGCAGTTCTTC.

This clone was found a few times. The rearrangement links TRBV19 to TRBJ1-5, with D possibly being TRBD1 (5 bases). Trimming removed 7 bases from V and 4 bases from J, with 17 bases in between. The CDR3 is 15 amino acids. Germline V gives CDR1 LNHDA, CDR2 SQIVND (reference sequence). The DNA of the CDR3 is TGTGCCAGTACTCTGGTGGTGGCAGGGAATCAGCCCCAGCATTTT. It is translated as CASTLVVAGNQPQHF.

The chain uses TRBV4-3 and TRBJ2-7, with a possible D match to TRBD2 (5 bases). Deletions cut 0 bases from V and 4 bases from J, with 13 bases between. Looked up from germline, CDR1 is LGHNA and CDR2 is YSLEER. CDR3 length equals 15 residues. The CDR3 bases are TGCGCCAGCAGCCAAGATCTGTTCCGGGGTTACGAGCAGTACTTC. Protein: CASSQDLFRGYEQYF.

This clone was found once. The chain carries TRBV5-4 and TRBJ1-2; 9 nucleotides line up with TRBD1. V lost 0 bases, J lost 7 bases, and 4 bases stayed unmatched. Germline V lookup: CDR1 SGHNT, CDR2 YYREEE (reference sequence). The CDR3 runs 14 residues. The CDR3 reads CASSLGGQGGGYTF. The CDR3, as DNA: TGTGCCAGCAGCTTGGGGGGACAGGGTGGTGGCTACACCTTC.

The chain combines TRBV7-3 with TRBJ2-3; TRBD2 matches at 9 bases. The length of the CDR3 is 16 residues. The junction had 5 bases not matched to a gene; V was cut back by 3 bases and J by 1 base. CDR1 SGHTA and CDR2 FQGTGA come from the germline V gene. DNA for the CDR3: TGTGCCAGCAGCTTCGATCCTAGCGGGGGCACAGATACGCAGTATTTT. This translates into CASSFDPSGGTDTQYF.

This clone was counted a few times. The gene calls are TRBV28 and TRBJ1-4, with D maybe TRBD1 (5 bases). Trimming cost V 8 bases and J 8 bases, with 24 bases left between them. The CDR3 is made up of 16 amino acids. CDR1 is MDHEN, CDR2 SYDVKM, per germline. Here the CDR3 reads CASGTSEIWGTEKLFF. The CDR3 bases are TGTGCCAGCGGAACGTCGGAGATATGGGGCACCGAAAAACTGTTTTTT.

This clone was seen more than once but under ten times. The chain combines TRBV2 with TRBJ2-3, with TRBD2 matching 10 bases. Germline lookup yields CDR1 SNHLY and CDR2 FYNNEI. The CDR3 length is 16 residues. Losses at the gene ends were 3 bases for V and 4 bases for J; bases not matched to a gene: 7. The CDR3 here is CASSEGVAGGSDTQYF. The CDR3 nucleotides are TGTGCCAGCAGTGAGGGGGTAGCGGGGGGTTCAGATACGCAGTATTTT.

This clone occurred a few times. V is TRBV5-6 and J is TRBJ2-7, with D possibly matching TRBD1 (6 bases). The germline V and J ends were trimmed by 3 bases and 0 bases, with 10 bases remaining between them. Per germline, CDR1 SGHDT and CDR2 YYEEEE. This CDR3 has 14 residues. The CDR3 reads CASSSRDNSYEQYF. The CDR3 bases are TGTGCCAGCAGCTCACGGGACAACTCCTACGAGCAGTACTTC.

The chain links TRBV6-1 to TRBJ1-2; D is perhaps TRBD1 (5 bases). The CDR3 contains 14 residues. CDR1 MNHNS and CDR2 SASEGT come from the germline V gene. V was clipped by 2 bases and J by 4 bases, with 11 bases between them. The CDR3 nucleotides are TGTGCCAGCAGTGAACAAGGAGACAGCTATGGCTACACCTTC. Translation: CASSEQGDSYGYTF.

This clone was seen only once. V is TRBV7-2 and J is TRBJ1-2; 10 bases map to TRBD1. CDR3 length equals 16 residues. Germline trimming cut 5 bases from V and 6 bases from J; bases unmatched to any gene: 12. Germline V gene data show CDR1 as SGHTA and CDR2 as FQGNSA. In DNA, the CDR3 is TGTGCCAGCAGCCCGACCGGACAGGGGGAATTGGATGGCTACACCTTC. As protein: CASSPTGQGELDGYTF.

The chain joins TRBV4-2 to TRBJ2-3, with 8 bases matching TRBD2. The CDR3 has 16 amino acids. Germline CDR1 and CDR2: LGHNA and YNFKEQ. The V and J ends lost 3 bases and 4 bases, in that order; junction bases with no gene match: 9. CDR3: CASSHPAGDPADTQYF. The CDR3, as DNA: TGTGCCAGCAGCCACCCAGCGGGGGATCCGGCAGATACGCAGTATTTT.

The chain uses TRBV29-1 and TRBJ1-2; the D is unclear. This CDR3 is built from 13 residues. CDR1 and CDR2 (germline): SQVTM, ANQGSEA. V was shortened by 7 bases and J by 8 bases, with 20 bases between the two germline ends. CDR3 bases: TGCAGCGCGGAAGGCGGGGAACGAGGGGGCTACACCTTC. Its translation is CSAEGGERGGYTF. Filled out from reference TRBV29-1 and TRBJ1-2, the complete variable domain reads SAVISQKPSRDICQRGTSLTIQCQVDSQVTMMFWYRQQPGQSLTLIATANQGSEATYESGFVIDKFPISRPNLTFSTLTVSNMSPEDSSIYLCSAEGGERGGYTFGSGTRLTVV.

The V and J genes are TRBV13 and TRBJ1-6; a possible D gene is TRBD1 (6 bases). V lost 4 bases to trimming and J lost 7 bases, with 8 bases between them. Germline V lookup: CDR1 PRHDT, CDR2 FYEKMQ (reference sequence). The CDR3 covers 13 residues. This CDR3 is CASSWTENSPLHF. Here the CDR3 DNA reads TGTGCCAGCAGCTGGACAGAAAATTCACCCCTCCACTTT.

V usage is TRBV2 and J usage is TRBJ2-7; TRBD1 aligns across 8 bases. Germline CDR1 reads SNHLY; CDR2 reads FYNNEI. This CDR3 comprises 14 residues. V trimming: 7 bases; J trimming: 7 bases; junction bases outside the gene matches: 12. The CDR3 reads CASKEQGASREQYF. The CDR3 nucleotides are TGTGCCAGCAAGGAGCAGGGGGCTTCTAGGGAGCAGTACTTC.

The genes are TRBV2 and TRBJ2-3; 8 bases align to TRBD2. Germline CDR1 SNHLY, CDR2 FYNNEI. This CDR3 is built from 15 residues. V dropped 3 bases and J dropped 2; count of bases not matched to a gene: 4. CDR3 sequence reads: CASSEERGPTDTQYF. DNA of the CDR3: TGTGCCAGCAGTGAGGAGCGGGGGCCCACAGATACGCAGTATTTT.

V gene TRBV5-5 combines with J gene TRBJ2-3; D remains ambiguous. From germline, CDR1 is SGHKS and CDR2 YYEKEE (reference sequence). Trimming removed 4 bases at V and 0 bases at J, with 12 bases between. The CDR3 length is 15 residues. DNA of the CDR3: TGTGCCAGCAGCCCTCACCCCAGGAGCACAGATACGCAGTATTTT. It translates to CASSPHPRSTDTQYF. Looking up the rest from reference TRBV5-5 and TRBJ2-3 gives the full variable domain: DAGVTQSPTHLIKTRGQQVTLRCSPISGHKSVSWYQQVLGQGPQFIFQYYEKEERGRGNFPDRFSARQFPNYSSELNVNALLLGDSALYLCASSPHPRSTDTQYFGPGTRLTVL.

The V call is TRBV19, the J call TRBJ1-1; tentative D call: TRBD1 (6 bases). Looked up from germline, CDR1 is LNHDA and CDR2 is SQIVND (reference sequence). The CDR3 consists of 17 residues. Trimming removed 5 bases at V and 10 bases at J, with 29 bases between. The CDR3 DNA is TGTGCCAGTAGTCCCAACCAGGGACAACCCTCTTGGGTCTCAGCTTTCTTT. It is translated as CASSPNQGQPSWVSAFF.

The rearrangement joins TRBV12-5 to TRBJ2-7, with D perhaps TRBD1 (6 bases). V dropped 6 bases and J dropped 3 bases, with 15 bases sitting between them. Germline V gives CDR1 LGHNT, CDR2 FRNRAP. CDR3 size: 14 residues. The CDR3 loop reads CASGRGQMNYEQYF. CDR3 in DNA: TGTGCTAGTGGGAGAGGACAGATGAACTACGAGCAGTACTTC.

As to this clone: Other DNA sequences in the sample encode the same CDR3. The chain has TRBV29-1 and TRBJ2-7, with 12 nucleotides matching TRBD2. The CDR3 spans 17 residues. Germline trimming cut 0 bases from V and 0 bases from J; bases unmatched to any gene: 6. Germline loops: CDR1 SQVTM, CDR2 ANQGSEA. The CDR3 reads CSVEDHLAGGPSYEQYF. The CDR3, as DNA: TGCAGCGTTGAAGATCACCTAGCGGGGGGGCCCTCCTACGAGCAGTACTTC.

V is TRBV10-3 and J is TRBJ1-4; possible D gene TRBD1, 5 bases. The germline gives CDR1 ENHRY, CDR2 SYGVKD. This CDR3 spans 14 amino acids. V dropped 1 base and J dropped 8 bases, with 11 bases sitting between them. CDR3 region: CAISELEAGEKLFF. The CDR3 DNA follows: TGTGCCATCAGTGAGTTGGAAGCAGGGGAAAAACTGTTTTTT.

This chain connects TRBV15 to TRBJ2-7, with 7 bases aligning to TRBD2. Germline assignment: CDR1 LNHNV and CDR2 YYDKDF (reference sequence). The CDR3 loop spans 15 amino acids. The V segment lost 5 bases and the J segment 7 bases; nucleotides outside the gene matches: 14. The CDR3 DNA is TGTGCCACCAGCGGGGAGGGGATTTCCCGGAGGGAGCAGTACTTC. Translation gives CATSGEGISRREQYF.

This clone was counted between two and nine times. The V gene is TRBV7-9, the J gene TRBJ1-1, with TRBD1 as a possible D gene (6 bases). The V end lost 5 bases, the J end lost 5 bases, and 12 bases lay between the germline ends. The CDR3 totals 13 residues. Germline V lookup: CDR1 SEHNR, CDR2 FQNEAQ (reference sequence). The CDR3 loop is CASSVQGGTEAFF. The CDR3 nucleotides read TGTGCCAGCAGCGTACAGGGTGGGACTGAAGCTTTCTTT.

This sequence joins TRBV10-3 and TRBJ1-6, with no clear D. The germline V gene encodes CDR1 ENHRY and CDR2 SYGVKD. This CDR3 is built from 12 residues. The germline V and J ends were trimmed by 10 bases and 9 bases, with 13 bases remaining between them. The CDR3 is CATAGETSPLHF. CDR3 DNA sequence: TGTGCCACTGCCGGGGAGACTTCACCCCTCCACTTT.